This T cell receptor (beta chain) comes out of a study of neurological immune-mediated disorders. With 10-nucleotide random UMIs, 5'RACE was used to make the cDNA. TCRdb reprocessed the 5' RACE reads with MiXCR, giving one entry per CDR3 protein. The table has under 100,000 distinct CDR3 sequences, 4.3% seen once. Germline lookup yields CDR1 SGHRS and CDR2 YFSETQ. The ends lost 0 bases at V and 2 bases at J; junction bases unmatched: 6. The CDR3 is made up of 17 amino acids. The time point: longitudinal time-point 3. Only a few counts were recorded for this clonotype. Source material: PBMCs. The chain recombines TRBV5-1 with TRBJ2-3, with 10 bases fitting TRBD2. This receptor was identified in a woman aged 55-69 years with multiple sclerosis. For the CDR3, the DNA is TGCGCCAGCAGCTTGGCCGCTAGCGGGGGATACACAGATACGCAGTATTTT. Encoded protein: CASSLAASGGYTDTQYF.